A single sample is the source of the 10 T cell receptor beta chains below, sequenced in a study of control samples from healthy donors and cancer patients. Method: immunoSEQ multiplex PCR; TCRdb's copy keeps in-frame clones and lacks some. The data contain some 200,000 clones, 85% to 95% of them singletons. Sequencing was performed on blood. These receptors came from a man between 18 and 35 years old in good health.

The chain joins TRBV6-2 or TRBV6-3 to TRBJ1-1; D uncertain. The V gene lost 3 bases and the J gene lost 1 base, with 6 bases spanning the gap. The CDR3 spans 13 residues. CDR1 MNHEY and CDR2 SVGEGT come from the germline V gene. In nucleotides, the CDR3 is TGTGCCAGCAGTTATCTGCGGAACACTGAAGCTTTCTTT. This codes for CASSYLRNTEAFF.

The chain is built from TRBV28 and TRBJ2-3, with no clear D. Germline CDR1 and CDR2: MDHEN and SYDVKM. Trimming removed 2 bases at V and 0 bases at J, with 3 bases between. The CDR3 sequence is 13 residues long. The chain's CDR3 is CASSLTSTDTQYF. CDR3 bases: TGTGCCAGCAGTTTAACTAGCACAGATACGCAGTATTTT.

The genes are TRBV5-1 and TRBJ1-4; 8 nucleotides match TRBD1. The length of the CDR3 is 16 residues. V trimming: 2 bases; J trimming: 4 bases; junction bases outside the gene matches: 7. The germline V gene encodes CDR1 SGHRS and CDR2 YFSETQ. The DNA for the CDR3 is TGCGCCAGCAGCTTAGGGCAGGGGGCAAATAATGAAAAACTGTTTTTT. This gives the protein CASSLGQGANNEKLFF.

The chain uses TRBV12-5 and TRBJ2-1; TRBD1 or TRBD2 may be the D gene (6 bases each). V shed 10 bases and J shed 6 bases, with 22 bases lying between them. Germline CDR1 LGHNT, CDR2 FRNRAP. This CDR3 comprises 15 residues. CDR3 residues: CATAPGGPLGNEQFF. CDR3 in DNA: TGTGCTACCGCCCCTGGGGGGCCGCTCGGCAATGAGCAGTTCTTC.

The gene calls are TRBV5-1 and TRBJ1-2, with D tentatively TRBD1 (6 bases). This CDR3 contains 13 residues. The germline CDR1 and CDR2 sequences are SGHRS and YFSETQ. The V gene lost 4 bases and the J gene lost 7 bases, with 14 bases spanning the gap. CDR3 nucleotides: TGCGCCAGCAGCGGATCAGGGGTTAGTGGCTACACCTTC. Protein product: CASSGSGVSGYTF. Full variable domain (missing parts from reference TRBV5-1 and TRBJ1-2): KAGVTQTPRYLIKTRGQQVTLSCSPISGHRSVSWYQQTPGQGLQFLFEYFSETQRNKGNFPGRFSGRQFSNSRSEMNVSTLELGDSALYLCASSGSGVSGYTFGSGTRLTVV.

The rearrangement joins TRBV5-4 to TRBJ2-3, with D possibly TRBD2 on 5 matching bases. V was trimmed by 3 bases and J by 4 bases, leaving 12 bases between them. Germline V gene lookup returns CDR1 SGHNT and CDR2 YYREEE (reference sequence). This CDR3 region has 14 residues. CDR3 coding DNA: TGTGCCAGCAGCTGGCCTAGCATGGCAGATACGCAGTATTTT. Amino acid sequence: CASSWPSMADTQYF.

Worth noting for this clone: Other DNA sequences in the sample encode the same CDR3. The J gene is TRBJ2-3, the V gene TRBV5-1, with D uncertain. Looked up from germline, CDR1 is SGHRS and CDR2 is YFSETQ. The length of the CDR3 is 13 residues. Trimming shortened V by 1 base and J by 0 bases, and 3 bases separated the two germline ends. The DNA of the CDR3 is TGCGCCAGCAGCTTGACGAGCACAGATACGCAGTATTTT. Its translation is CASSLTSTDTQYF.

The V and J genes are TRBV12-3 or TRBV12-4 and TRBJ1-5, with D perhaps TRBD1 (5 bases). This CDR3 region has 13 residues. The V end was cut by 4 bases, the J end by 5 bases, with 9 bases between. CDR3 DNA sequence: TGTGCCAGCAGTTATACAGGTGATCAGCCCCAGCATTTT. Protein product: CASSYTGDQPQHF.

This clone was counted a single time. This chain uses TRBV18 with TRBJ1-3; D possibly corresponds to TRBD1 (5 bases). The CDR3 contains 14 residues. Germline CDR1 is KGHSH and CDR2 is LQKENI. Trimming cost V 3 bases and J 3 bases, with 9 bases left between them. CDR3 residues: CASSPLRDGNTIYF. In DNA form, the CDR3 reads TGTGCCAGCTCACCCCTCAGGGATGGAAACACCATATATTTT.

This sequence joins TRBV19 and TRBJ1-6; TRBD1 agrees at 9 bases. CDR3 length: 16 residues. Germline V gene data show CDR1 as LNHDA and CDR2 as SQIVND (reference sequence). The ends lost 5 bases at V and 7 bases at J; junction bases unmatched: 9. The CDR3 DNA follows: TGTGCCAGTAGTTCCCGGACAGGGGCGAGGAATTCACCCCTCCACTTT. This gives the protein CASSSRTGARNSPLHF.